This T cell receptor (beta chain) derives from a study of human T cells and chemical hapten exposure. The CDR3 is 13 residues long. Germline V gives CDR1 KGHSH, CDR2 LQKENI. V gave up 3 bases and J gave up 8 bases; unmatched junction bases: 3. The sample's time point: pre-sensitization, week 0. Treatment indicated: therapeutic diphenylcyclopropenone sensitization with weekly scalp DPC. One entry per CDR3 protein results from TCRdb running MiXCR on the RACE reads. The table has about 120,000 distinct CDR3 sequences, 13% seen once; the top ten hold approximately 3%. This clonotype was sampled from a young woman with alopecia areata. Some clones in this sample may be carry-over from other donors' samples. The chain links TRBV18 to TRBJ1-2; TRBD1 matches 10 bases. The sample consisted of whole blood, taken in connection with sensitization to the hapten diphenylcyclopropenone (DPC). CDR3 coding DNA: TGTGCCAGCTCACCTGGGACAGGGGAAGGCTACACCTTC. This codes for CASSPGTGEGYTF.